This TCR beta chain was identified during a study of OX40 agonist ivuxolimab in advanced cancers. The wider study: Ivuxolimab, an antibody acting as an agonist of OX40 (CD134), was used to treat patients. Partial responses were achieved by three patients, one with hepatocellular carcinoma and two with cutaneous melanoma.

Germline values: CDR1 LNHNV, CDR2 YYDKDF (reference sequence). Between the trimmed V and J ends, which lost 0 bases and 7 bases, there was a span of 9 bases. The CDR3 loop spans 13 amino acids. Here immunoSEQ multiplex PCR was the method, and the copy in TCRdb shows in-frame clones only, minus some. Seen here are tens of thousands of clones, 91% observed once, and the top ten hold around 28%. Regarding the study as a whole: The authors also found low normalized T-cell clonal expansion in some nonresponders. Among T cells, CD8+ cells averaged more expanded clones than CD4+ cells.

About this clone itself: What it binds is unknown.

This sample comprised CD4+ or CD8+ T cells sorted from blood, obtained in a trial of the OX40 agonist ivuxolimab. The clonotype originates from an adult with an advanced solid tumor such as melanoma, head and neck, liver or kidney cancer. The rearrangement uses TRBV15 and TRBJ1-2, with D unresolved. CDR3 sequence: CATSRDLPGGYTF. Written as DNA, the CDR3 is TGTGCCACCAGCAGAGATTTGCCGGGTGGCTACACCTTC.